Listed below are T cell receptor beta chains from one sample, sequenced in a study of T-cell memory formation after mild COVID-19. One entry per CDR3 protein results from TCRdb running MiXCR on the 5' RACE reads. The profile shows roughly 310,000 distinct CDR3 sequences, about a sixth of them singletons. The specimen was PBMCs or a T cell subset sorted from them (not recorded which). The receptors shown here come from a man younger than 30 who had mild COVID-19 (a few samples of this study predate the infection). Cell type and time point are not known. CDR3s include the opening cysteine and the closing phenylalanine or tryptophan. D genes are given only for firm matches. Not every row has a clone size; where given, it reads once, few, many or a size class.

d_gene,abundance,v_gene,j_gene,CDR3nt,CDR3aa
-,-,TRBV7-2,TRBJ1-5,TGTGCCAGCGGAATGGGCCAGCCCCAGCATTTT,CASGMGQPQHF
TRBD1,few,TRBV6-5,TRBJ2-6,TGTGCCAGCAGGGGGACAGGGGGTAATGCTGGGGCCAACGTCCTGACTTTC,CASRGTGGNAGANVLTF
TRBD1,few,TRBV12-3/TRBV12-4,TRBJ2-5,TGTGCCAGCACAAAACAGGGGGCTGGAGAGACCCAGTACTTC,CASTKQGAGETQYF
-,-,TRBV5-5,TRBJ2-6,TGTGCCAGCAGCTTGCTACAGGGAGCTGGGGCCAACGTCCTGACTTTC,CASSLLQGAGANVLTF
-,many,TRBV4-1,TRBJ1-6,TGCGCCAGCGGTCTGGGGAGCTCCTATAATTCACCCCTCCACTTT,CASGLGSSYNSPLHF
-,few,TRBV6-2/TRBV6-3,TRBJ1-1,TGTGCCAGCAAGCGAAGGAACACTGAAGCTTTCTTT,CASKRRNTEAFF
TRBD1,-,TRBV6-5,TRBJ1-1,TGTGCCAGCAGTTACCAGGGGGCTCTGGACACTGAAGCTTTCTTT,CASSYQGALDTEAFF
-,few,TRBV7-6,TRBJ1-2,TGTGCCAGCAGCCATGGGCGGGGCCTCTTATCCTATGGCTACACCTTC,CASSHGRGLLSYGYTF
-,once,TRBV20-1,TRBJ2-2,TGCAGTGCTAGAATTCCCTCGCTGTGGGGGGAACAAGGCGGGGAGCTGTTTTTT,CSARIPSLWGEQGGELFF
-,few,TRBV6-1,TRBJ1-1,TGTGCCAGCAGTGAATATCCCTTCTCAGCTTTCTTT,CASSEYPFSAFF
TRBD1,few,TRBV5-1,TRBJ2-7,TGCGCCAGCAGCTCCGGGACAGGAGTCTACGAGCAGTACTTC,CASSSGTGVYEQYF
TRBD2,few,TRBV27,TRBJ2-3,TGTGCCAGCAGTTTATCAACTAGCGGGGGGTTGAGGCAGTATTTT,CASSLSTSGGLRQYF
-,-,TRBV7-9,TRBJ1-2,TGTGCCAGCAGCTTACTAACGTCAGGGTACTATGGCTACACCTTC,CASSLLTSGYYGYTF
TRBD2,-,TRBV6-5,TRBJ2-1,TGTGCCAGCAGCCCAGCGGGGGGGCCCAATGAGCAGTTCTTC,CASSPAGGPNEQFF
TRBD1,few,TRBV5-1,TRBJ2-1,TGCGCCAGCAGCTTAGGGACAGGGGAAGACAATGAGCAGTTCTTC,CASSLGTGEDNEQFF
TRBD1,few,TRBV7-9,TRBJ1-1,TGTGCCAGCAGACGTAAGGACAGGCTGAACACTGAAGCTTTCTTT,CASRRKDRLNTEAFF
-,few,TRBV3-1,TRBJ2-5,TGTGCCAGCAGCCAAGGACTTTACAGGGACATACCGGAGACCCAGTACTTC,CASSQGLYRDIPETQYF
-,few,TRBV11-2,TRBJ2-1,TGTGCCAGCAGCATCAAGTCCGTCTACAATGAGCAGTTCTTC,CASSIKSVYNEQFF
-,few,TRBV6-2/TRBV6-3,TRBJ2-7,TGTGCCAGCCGTAAAGACGGGGGCAATACCTACGAGCAGTACTTC,CASRKDGGNTYEQYF
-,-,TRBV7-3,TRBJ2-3,TGTGCCAGCAGCTTTGGCCCGCCCCCGGATACGCAGTATTTT,CASSFGPPPDTQYF
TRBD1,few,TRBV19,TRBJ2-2,TGTGCCAGTAGTATGGACAGGGGGCTCACCGGGGAGCTGTTTTTT,CASSMDRGLTGELFF
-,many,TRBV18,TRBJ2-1,TGTGCCAGCTCACCACAGGCCTCCTACAATGAGCAGTTCTTC,CASSPQASYNEQFF
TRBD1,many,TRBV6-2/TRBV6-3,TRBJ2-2,TGTGCCAGCAGTTATGGGACAGGGCGAGCGACAGGGGAGCTGTTTTTT,CASSYGTGRATGELFF
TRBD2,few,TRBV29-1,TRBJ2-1,TGCAGCGTTGAATGGGCTAGCGGGGGCGCATACAATGAGCAGTTCTTC,CSVEWASGGAYNEQFF
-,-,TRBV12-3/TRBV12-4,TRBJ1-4,TGTGCCAGCATCAACCGGGGGGCGCGGGTAGAAAAACTGTTTTTT,CASINRGARVEKLFF
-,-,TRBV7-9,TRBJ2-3,TGTGCCAGCAGCTTACCTGCCTCGGATACGCAGTATTTT,CASSLPASDTQYF
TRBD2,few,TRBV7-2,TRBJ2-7,TGTGCCAGCAGGGGGGGAACTAGCGGATCCTACGAGCAGTACTTC,CASRGGTSGSYEQYF
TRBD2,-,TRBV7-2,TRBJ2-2,TGTGCCAGCAGGCCAGGCGGGGGGGTTCGCGAGGAGCTGTTTTTT,CASRPGGGVREELFF
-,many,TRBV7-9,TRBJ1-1,TGTGCCAGCAGCTCTCGTGGGACGTTAGACACTGAAGCTTTCTTT,CASSSRGTLDTEAFF
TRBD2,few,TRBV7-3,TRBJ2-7,TGTGCCAGCAGCTACAGCGGGGGGCCCCCCTACGAGCAGTACTTC,CASSYSGGPPYEQYF
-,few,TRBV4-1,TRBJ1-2,TGCGCCAGCAGCCAAGGGCAGGGGCCGGGGGGCTACACCTTC,CASSQGQGPGGYTF
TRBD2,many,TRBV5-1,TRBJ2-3,TGCGCCAGCAGCTCCCGACTAGCGGGGAGCACAGATACGCAGTATTTT,CASSSRLAGSTDTQYF
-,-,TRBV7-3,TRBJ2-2,TGTGCCAGCAGCTTACGGAGGGCAGGGTACGGCACCGGGGAGCTGTTTTTT,CASSLRRAGYGTGELFF
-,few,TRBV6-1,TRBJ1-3,TGTGCCAGCAGTGAAGCTCAGGGGCATCGAAACACCATATATTTT,CASSEAQGHRNTIYF
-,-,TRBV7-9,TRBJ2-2,TGTGCAGTCACAGGGTCGGCCGGGGAGCTGTTTTTT,CAVTGSAGELFF
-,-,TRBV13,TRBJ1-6,TGTGCCAGCAGCTTAGCTCCGGGGGCTAATTCACCCCTCCACTTT,CASSLAPGANSPLHF
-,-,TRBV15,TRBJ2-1,TGTGCCACCGACGTCGGGGCCGGGGGTTACGATGAGCAGTTCTTC,CATDVGAGGYDEQFF
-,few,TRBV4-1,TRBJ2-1,TGCGCCAGCAGCCCTCTTGGGGCTGTCTACAATGAGCAGTTCTTC,CASSPLGAVYNEQFF
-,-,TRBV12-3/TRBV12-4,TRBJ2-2,TGTGCCAGCATTCGGGGGGCGGGAGCCACCGGGGAGCTGTTTTTT,CASIRGAGATGELFF
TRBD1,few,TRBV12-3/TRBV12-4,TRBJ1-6,TGTGCCAGCAGTTTAGGGGGACAGGGCTATTCACCCCTCCACTTT,CASSLGGQGYSPLHF
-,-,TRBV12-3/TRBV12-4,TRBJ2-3,TGTGCCAGCAGTTCCCGACGCCTAGATACGCAGTATTTT,CASSSRRLDTQYF
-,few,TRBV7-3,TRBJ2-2,TGTGCCAGCAGCGGAGCCCCCGGGGAGCTGTTTTTT,CASSGAPGELFF